Included here is one T cell receptor (beta chain) sequence, with context. A much larger clone lies one base from this, so it may be a read error. This sample was included in a study of read filtering for tumor transcriptome and immune sequencing. This library used approximately 0.4 ug RNA and molecular barcoded adaptors spanning alpha/delta and beta/gamma chains. MiXCR, applied by TCRdb to the reads, yields one record per CDR3 protein. Among about 130,000 distinct CDR3 sequences listed, roughly 13% were seen once. Per germline, CDR1 DFQATT and CDR2 SNEGSKA (reference sequence). V was clipped by 3 bases and J by 4 bases, with 18 bases between them. The CDR3 spans 15 residues.

The sequencing input was a population of CD138-negative cells sorted from bone marrow. The chain recombines TRBV20-1 with TRBJ1-2; D might be TRBD1 (6 bases). The receptor comes from a donor over 35 with multiple myeloma. CDR3 coding DNA: TGCAGTGCTAGTCCCCCGGACAGAATCCCCTATGGCTACACCTTC. The encoded protein is CSASPPDRIPYGYTF.